Described below is a single T cell receptor beta chain sequence and its context. Its specificity is not known. V gave up 4 bases and J gave up 1 base; unmatched junction bases: 10. The CDR3 contains 18 residues. Germline CDR1 reads SGDLS; CDR2 reads YYNGEE. This specimen belongs to a study of cytomegalovirus exposure and HLA in healthy donors. As for the study in general: There were about 85 million unique TCRs (from HLA-typed donors) in an early data release. Findings and limits, study-wide: The authors later linked a missense DCLRE1C variant to TCR beta V- and J-gene trimming. It was in a later analysis that TCR association rates were seen to vary by HLA locus, highest for DRB1 and lowest for HLA-C. Rare TCR sequences dominated, though some public TCRs recurred in many donors.

PCR used 60 Vbeta primers and 13 Jbeta primers. Assay: immunoSEQ multiplex PCR; the TCRdb copy retains only in-frame clones and omits some. Seen here are fewer than 100,000 clones, nearly 80% observed once, and the top ten hold approximately 4%. The sequenced material came from PBMCs. This chain uses TRBV9 with TRBJ2-1; 11 bases fit TRBD2. This TCR was sampled from a woman aged 35 to 49 in good health and CMV-seropositive. The CDR3 sequence: CASSSRAGTSGSYNEQFF. DNA of the CDR3: TGTGCCAGCAGCAGCCGGGCTGGGACTAGCGGTTCCTACAATGAGCAGTTCTTC. The entire variable domain, with the rest obtained from reference TRBV9 and TRBJ2-1, is as follows: DSGVTQTPKHLITATGQRVTLRCSPRSGDLSVYWYQQSLDQGLQFLIQYYNGEERAKGNILERFSAQQFPDLHSELNLSSLELGDSALYFCASSSRAGTSGSYNEQFFGPGTRLTVL.